The sequence of this T cell receptor (beta chain) was determined in a study of cytomegalovirus exposure and HLA in healthy donors. Findings and limits, study-wide: Reported results showed that the classifier diagnosed cytomegalovirus status with high specificity and sensitivity.

The PCR made use of 60 Vbeta and 13 Jbeta primers. TCRdb's copy holds only in-frame clones and misses some; the assay was immunoSEQ multiplex PCR. The sample comprises 100,000 to 150,000 clones, 75% to 85% of which are singletons, and about 8.9% rests with the top ten. About this clone itself: Its target is not known.

The V and J ends lost 5 bases and 2 bases respectively, with 9 bases between them. From germline, CDR1 is LNHDA and CDR2 SQIVND (reference sequence). This CDR3 region has 13 residues. The clonotype originates from a man aged 30-40 years in good health and CMV-seropositive. Sequenced sample: PBMCs. The V call is TRBV19, the J call TRBJ1-1; TRBD1 might be the D (5 bases). This CDR3 reads CASSARVNTEAFF. The DNA of the CDR3 is TGTGCCAGTAGTGCCAGGGTAAACACTGAAGCTTTCTTT.